These 26 T cell receptor beta chains were sequenced from one sample in a study of blood T cell repertoires in COVID-19. Here immunoSEQ multiplex PCR was the method, and the copy in TCRdb shows in-frame clones only, minus some. The repertoire holds over 250,000 clones, with almost 85% as singletons. Sequenced sample: peripheral blood. These receptors all come from a man aged 50 to 59 with active or convalescent COVID-19.

This rearrangement joins TRBV27 to TRBJ2-1; no definite D call. The CDR3 extends over 13 amino acids. CDR1 and CDR2 (germline): MNHEY, SMNVEV (reference sequence). With 2 bases removed from V and 4 bases from J, the gap between germline ends came to 6 bases. CDR3 loop: CASSLILYNEQFF. For the CDR3, the DNA is TGTGCCAGCAGTTTAATCCTGTACAATGAGCAGTTCTTC.

This chain joins TRBV20-1 and TRBJ1-5, with TRBD1 as a possible D gene (6 bases). The CDR3 length is 13 residues. Trimming shortened V by 3 bases and J by 7 bases, and 13 bases separated the two germline ends. Germline loops: CDR1 DFQATT, CDR2 SNEGSKA (reference sequence). CDR3 nucleotide sequence: TGCAGTGCTAGTGGGGGCTTAGGACAGCCCCAGCATTTT. Protein sequence: CSASGGLGQPQHF.

In this sample, this clone turned up once. The chain carries TRBV7-2 and TRBJ1-1; the D is unclear. V shed 1 base and J shed 3 bases, with 12 bases lying between them. Germline V gives CDR1 SGHTA, CDR2 FQGNSA. The CDR3 length is 15 residues. The CDR3 spells CASSLDSGRHTEAFF. The CDR3 DNA reads TGTGCCAGCAGCTTAGATAGTGGGAGGCACACTGAAGCTTTCTTT.

The chain couples TRBV5-4 to TRBJ2-3; a possible D gene is TRBD2 (6 bases). Trimming took 5 bases from V and 5 from J, leaving 21 bases between them. Germline CDR1 reads SGHNT; CDR2 reads YYREEE (reference sequence). This CDR3 region has 16 residues. This chain's CDR3 is CASSHDGRLGRDTQYF. The DNA of the CDR3 is TGTGCCAGCAGTCACGACGGGAGACTGGGGCGAGATACGCAGTATTTT.

The rearrangement uses TRBV7-8 and TRBJ2-2, with a weak D call TRBD2 (5 bases). Trimming removed 5 bases from V and 6 bases from J, with 19 bases in between. This CDR3 region has 16 residues. Germline-derived CDR1 and CDR2 are SGHVS and FQNEAQ. The CDR3 spells CASSLPAGAMSGELFF. CDR3 nucleotide sequence: TGTGCCAGCAGCCTCCCTGCGGGCGCGATGTCCGGGGAGCTGTTTTTT.

This chain joins TRBV5-1 and TRBJ1-4, with 7 bases fitting TRBD1. This CDR3 has 14 amino acids. Germline V CDR1 and CDR2: SGHRS, YFSETQ. Trimming took 0 bases from V and 5 from J; bases not matched to a gene: 1. The CDR3 here is CASSLDRGNEKLFF. CDR3 sequence (DNA): TGCGCCAGCAGCTTGGACAGGGGAAATGAAAAACTGTTTTTT.

The rearrangement uses TRBV19 and TRBJ1-5; a weak D match, TRBD1 (6 bases). Germline CDR1 is LNHDA and CDR2 is SQIVND (reference sequence). The V and J ends lost 10 bases and 4 bases respectively, with 14 bases between them. The CDR3 sequence is 13 residues long. This CDR3 is CATTGQTNQPQHF. The CDR3 coding sequence is TGTGCCACCACAGGGCAGACGAATCAGCCCCAGCATTTT.

V usage is TRBV5-1 and J usage is TRBJ2-7; 8 nucleotides align to TRBD1. Losses at the gene ends were 3 bases for V and 4 bases for J; bases not matched to a gene: 6. Germline lookup yields CDR1 SGHRS and CDR2 YFSETQ. The CDR3 loop spans 14 amino acids. CDR3 in amino acids: CASSSSGGGYEQYF. In nucleotides, the CDR3 is TGCGCCAGCAGCTCTTCAGGGGGCGGGTACGAGCAGTACTTC.

This clone was observed a single time. The chain recombines TRBV20-1 with TRBJ2-3; 7 nucleotides align to TRBD1. Trimming removed 3 bases from V and 2 bases from J; junction bases left unmatched: 11. Germline values: CDR1 DFQATT, CDR2 SNEGSKA (reference sequence). This CDR3 comprises 16 residues. CDR3 coding DNA: TGCAGTGCTAGTCCCCTACAGGGGAAAAACACAGATACGCAGTATTTT. Its translation is CSASPLQGKNTDTQYF.

V usage is TRBV24-1 and J usage is TRBJ2-3; TRBD1 matches at 8 bases. Trimming cost V 4 bases and J 0 bases; bases outside gene matches: 5. This CDR3 is built from 16 residues. Germline CDR1 KGHDR, CDR2 SFDVKD. CDR3 residues: CATSEAGGPSTDTQYF. In DNA form, the CDR3 reads TGTGCCACCAGTGAGGCAGGGGGCCCCAGCACAGATACGCAGTATTTT.

V is TRBV5-1 and J is TRBJ2-5; D is possibly TRBD1 (6 bases). Trimming left V 3 bases short and J 2 bases short, with 14 bases between. Per germline, CDR1 SGHRS and CDR2 YFSETQ. The CDR3 is 15 amino acids. CDR3 residues: CASSSRGFGQETQYF. The CDR3 bases are TGCGCCAGCAGCTCCAGGGGTTTCGGGCAAGAGACCCAGTACTTC.

The chain uses TRBV6-2 or TRBV6-3 and TRBJ2-6, with 9 positions matching TRBD2. There are 18 residues in the CDR3. The junction had 5 bases not matched to a gene; V was cut back by 2 bases and J by 0 bases. Germline V gives CDR1 MNHEY, CDR2 SVGEGT. CDR3 residues: CASSYVSGRTSGANVLTF. The CDR3 DNA follows: TGTGCCAGCAGTTACGTAAGCGGGAGGACCTCTGGGGCCAACGTCCTGACTTTC.

V gene TRBV2 combines with J gene TRBJ2-5, with 7 bases identical to TRBD2. The J segment lost 3 bases and the V segment lost 6 bases, leaving 7 bases of the junction unmatched. CDR3 length equals 14 residues. In germline, CDR1 is SNHLY, CDR2 FYNNEI. This chain's CDR3 is CASRGMGGEETQYF. The CDR3 DNA follows: TGTGCCAGCAGGGGGATGGGGGGGGAAGAGACCCAGTACTTC. Drawing the rest from reference TRBV2 and TRBJ2-5, the complete variable domain is EPEVTQTPSHQVTQMGQEVILRCVPISNHLYFYWYRQILGQKVEFLVSFYNNEISEKSEIFDDQFSVERPDGSNFTLKIRSTKLEDSAMYFCASRGMGGEETQYFGPGTRLLVL.

The rearrangement links TRBV19 to TRBJ2-1, with 7 bases matching TRBD2. The CDR3 loop spans 14 amino acids. Trimming removed 8 bases from V and 0 bases from J; junction bases left unmatched: 4. CDR1 LNHDA and CDR2 SQIVND come from the germline V gene (reference sequence). CDR3 in DNA: TGTGCCAGTCGAGGGGACTACTCCTACAATGAGCAGTTCTTC. Its protein is CASRGDYSYNEQFF.

The chain carries TRBV7-9 and TRBJ2-7; 7 bases line up with TRBD2. CDR3 size: 15 residues. With 5 bases clipped from V and 6 bases from J, the junction kept 13 bases outside the gene matches. From germline, CDR1 is SEHNR and CDR2 FQNEAQ (reference sequence). DNA for the CDR3: TGTGCCAGCAGCACGACTAGCCCCACCCTCTCCGAGCAGTACTTC. Its translation is CASSTTSPTLSEQYF.

CDR3 sequence: CASSPTSGAYNEQFF. The CDR3 nucleotides are TGTGCCAGTAGTCCCACTAGCGGAGCCTACAATGAGCAGTTCTTC. This chain links TRBV19 with TRBJ2-1, with 8 bases aligning to TRBD2. J was trimmed by 2 bases and V by 5 bases; bases with no gene match: 5. The CDR3 extends over 15 amino acids. CDR1 and CDR2 from the germline V gene are LNHDA and SQIVND (reference sequence). Full variable domain (remainder filled in from reference TRBV19 and TRBJ2-1): DGGITQSPKYLFRKEGQNVTLSCEQNLNHDAMYWYRQDPGQGLRLIYYSQIVNDFQKGDIAEGYSVSREKKESFPLTVTSAQKNPTAFYLCASSPTSGAYNEQFFGPGTRLTVL.

Notes on this clone: Other DNA sequences in the sample encode the same CDR3. The chain carries TRBV27 and TRBJ1-6; tentative D call: TRBD1 (6 bases). The CDR3 contains 14 residues. CDR1 and CDR2 from the germline V gene are MNHEY and SMNVEV (reference sequence). V lost 3 bases and J lost 6, with 9 bases in between. The CDR3 here is CASSLDRVNSPLHF. CDR3 DNA sequence: TGTGCCAGCAGTTTGGACAGAGTTAATTCACCCCTCCACTTT.

This clone was counted a few times. The rearrangement links TRBV10-1 to TRBJ2-7; tentative D call: TRBD2 (6 bases). This CDR3 has 14 amino acids. Germline CDR1 WNHNN, CDR2 SYGVQD (reference sequence). V was shortened by 5 bases and J by 4 bases, with 15 bases between the two germline ends. The CDR3 loop is CASSKAGTAYEQYF. The CDR3 region has the DNA TGCGCCAGCAGTAAAGCCGGGACTGCGTACGAGCAGTACTTC.

This chain uses TRBV5-1 with TRBJ2-7; 8 nucleotides align to TRBD2. The CDR3 is 14 amino acids. The V segment lost 0 bases and the J segment 4 bases; nucleotides outside the gene matches: 3. CDR1 SGHRS and CDR2 YFSETQ come from the germline V gene. The CDR3 coding sequence is TGCGCCAGCAGCTTGGAAGGGACTAGTTACGAGCAGTACTTC. Translated, it gives CASSLEGTSYEQYF.

The DNA of the CDR3 is TGCAGCGTTATCCGAGGGAGCTCTGGAAACACCATATATTTT. Encoded protein: CSVIRGSSGNTIYF. The chain joins TRBV29-1 to TRBJ1-3; D unresolved. The CDR3 totals 14 residues. The V and J ends lost 5 bases and 0 bases respectively, with 11 bases between them. The germline V gene has CDR1 SQVTM and CDR2 ANQGSEA.

V and J are TRBV18 and TRBJ2-1, with TRBD2 matching 11 bases. With 6 bases clipped from V and 15 bases from J, the junction kept 10 bases outside the gene matches. This CDR3 spans 13 amino acids. Germline V gene lookup returns CDR1 KGHSH and CDR2 LQKENI. Written as DNA, the CDR3 is TGTGCCAGCTCCGACACGACTAGCGGGACCTTGTTCTTC. It codes for CASSDTTSGTLFF.

The chain uses TRBV5-4 and TRBJ2-5, with a weak D call TRBD2 (5 bases). Deletions cut 0 bases from V and 0 bases from J, with 9 bases between. In germline, CDR1 is SGHNT, CDR2 YYREEE (reference sequence). The CDR3 loop spans 15 amino acids. CDR3 region: CASSLGAGNQETQYF. The CDR3 DNA reads as TGTGCCAGCAGCTTGGGGGCCGGGAACCAAGAGACCCAGTACTTC.

The chain links TRBV30 to TRBJ2-1, with D possibly TRBD2 on 6 matching bases. Germline values: CDR1 GTSNPN, CDR2 SVGIG (reference sequence). V was pared by 1 base and J by 3 bases, with 16 bases between. This CDR3 spans 16 amino acids. CDR3 coding DNA: TGTGCCTGGAGTGGTGGACTACAAGGGATCTACAATGAGCAGTTCTTC. It is translated as CAWSGGLQGIYNEQFF.

This clone came up once. Here the CDR3 DNA reads TGTGCCACTGGGACAGACCGCAATCAGCCCCAGCATTTT. Translating it yields CATGTDRNQPQHF. The chain has TRBV19 and TRBJ1-5, with TRBD1 matching over 7 bases. Germline loops: CDR1 LNHDA, CDR2 SQIVND (reference sequence). This CDR3 is 13 amino acids long. Trimming took 10 bases from V and 2 from J; bases not matched to a gene: 5.

V and J are TRBV5-5 and TRBJ1-5; D is possibly TRBD1 (6 bases). The CDR3 extends over 15 amino acids. V lost 4 bases and J lost 5, with 16 bases in between. The germline gives CDR1 SGHKS, CDR2 YYEKEE (reference sequence). CDR3: CASSPRWGHDQPQHF. The CDR3 nucleotides read TGTGCCAGCAGCCCACGATGGGGGCACGATCAGCCCCAGCATTTT.

This chain connects TRBV27 to TRBJ2-1; D is perhaps TRBD2 (6 bases). The length of the CDR3 is 13 residues. Trimming took 5 bases from V and 8 from J, leaving 13 bases between them. Looked up from germline, CDR1 is MNHEY and CDR2 is SMNVEV (reference sequence). The CDR3 DNA sequence: TGTGCCAGCAGTCATCGGCCGGGGGATGAGCAGTTCTTC. Its protein product is CASSHRPGDEQFF.